The following is a TCR beta chain sequence with its context. Its antigen specificity is not known. Per-base qualities were not stored, and no clone one base away is much larger. The data are from a study of somatic mutations in cytotoxic T cells in rheumatoid arthritis (dated by TCRdb to the late 2010s). Concerning the study at large: Before any treatment started and right after they were diagnosed, patients gave peripheral blood samples (about 30 ml EDTA). Some V beta antibody-stained T-cell populations were flow-sorted on a FACSAria II or Sony SH800 at nearly 100% purity, and sorted V beta1+ cells also underwent TCRB sequencing. TCRB deep sequencing covered 65 to 80 patients with rheumatoid arthritis along with 20 healthy controls. In newly diagnosed rheumatoid arthritis without treatment, the study examined if expanded CD8+ T-cell clones harbor somatic mutations, relying on TCRB deep sequencing to characterize clonality. Patient and control groups had essentially identical median ages.

The germline V gene (reference sequence) specifies LNHDA as CDR1 and SQIVND as CDR2. V and J lose 3 bases and 4 bases, and a span of 3 bases separates them. The CDR3 spans 12 residues, from the cysteine through the phenylalanine. The read is trimmed to its CDR3 DNA, 36 bases read in frame from base 1. On an AutoMACS, CD4+ and CD8+ cells were isolated via positive magnetic bead selection, and their purity was verified by flow cytometry. Clonal expansions were first screened by flow cytometry with a TCR V beta antibody panel, then characterized by TCRB deep sequencing of sorted CD8+ fractions. Isolation of peripheral blood mononuclear cells was done through Ficoll-Paque PLUS density gradient separation. DNA was extracted from CD4-enriched, CD8-enriched or PBMC samples with Nucleospin Tissue or Tissue XS kits and quantified with a Qubit 2.0 fluorometer. Paper-wide results and their limitations: An increase of CD8+ clonality with age was seen in patients (Spearman r ≈ 0.49) but not in healthy controls. The antigen targets of the expanded CD8+ clones were unknown, and absence from virus-specific databases did not rule out viral specificity. The finding that TRBV07 was slightly underrepresented in patients was left unadjusted for multiple comparisons. There was no significant difference in CD8+ T-cell clonality between rheumatoid arthritis patients and age-matched healthy controls. Several identical CD8+ TCRB sequences were found in both blood and synovial fluid, and in about an eighth of the roughly 65 patients the largest CD8+ clone exceeded 20% of CD8+ cells.

Genomic DNA underwent TCRB CDR3 sequencing using the immunoSEQ assay. In the original analysis: Patient CD8+ clones larger than 1% were compared against published virus-specific TCRB sequences, and only a few matched. The analyses included only productive TCRB rearrangements. Clonality was expressed as a Shannon entropy-based productive clonality index, with each clone defined by a unique TCRB CDR3 sequence. The template counts of each clone relative to the total templates per sample were used to calculate repertoire overlap between two samples. V-gene usage from TCRB sequencing and V-gene usage measured by flow cytometry were correlated (Spearman r of roughly 0.61). Drawn from immuneACCESS, this table holds only the in-frame rearrangements with V and J called that TCRdb kept. Clones are partly lost; checked studies trace under half to an unresolved V gene and leave the rest unexplained. V and J calls plus clone size are reproduced from that table; the DNA served to infer D and trimming. Present in this sample are 17,000 or so clones, just under 80% of which were seen just once. Jointly, the top ten make up roughly 15% of the sample.

The chain uses TRBV19 and TRBJ2-2; no confident D gene assignment can be made. Sequenced input: CD8+ T cells sorted from blood. This receptor was identified in an adult with rheumatoid arthritis. The DNA sequence is TGTGCCAGTAGTATGATCACCGGGGAGCTGTTTTTT. Its product reads: CASSMITGELFF.